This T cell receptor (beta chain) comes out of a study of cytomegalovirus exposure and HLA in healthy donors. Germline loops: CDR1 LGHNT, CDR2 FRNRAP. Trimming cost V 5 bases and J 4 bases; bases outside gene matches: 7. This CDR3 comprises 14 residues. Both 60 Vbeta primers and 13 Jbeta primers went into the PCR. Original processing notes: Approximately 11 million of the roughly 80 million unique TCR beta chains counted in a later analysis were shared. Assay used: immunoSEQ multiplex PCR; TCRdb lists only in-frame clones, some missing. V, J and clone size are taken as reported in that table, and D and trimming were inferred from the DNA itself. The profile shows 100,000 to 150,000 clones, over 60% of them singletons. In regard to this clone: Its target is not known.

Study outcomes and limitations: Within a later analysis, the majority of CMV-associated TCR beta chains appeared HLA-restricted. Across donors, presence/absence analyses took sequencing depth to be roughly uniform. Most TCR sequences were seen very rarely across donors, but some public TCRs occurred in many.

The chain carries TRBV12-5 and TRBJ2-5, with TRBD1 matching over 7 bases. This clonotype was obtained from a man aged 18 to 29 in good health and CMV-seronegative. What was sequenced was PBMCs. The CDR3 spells CASGKGQRLETQYF. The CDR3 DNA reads TGTGCTAGTGGTAAGGGACAGAGGTTAGAGACCCAGTACTTC. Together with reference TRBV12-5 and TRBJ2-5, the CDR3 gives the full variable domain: DARVTQTPRHKVTEMGQEVTMRCQPILGHNTVFWYRQTMMQGLELLAYFRNRAPLDDSGMPKDRFSAEMPDATLATLKIQPSEPRDSAVYFCASGKGQRLETQYFGPGTRLLVL.